This is a list of T cell receptor beta chains from one sample in a study of blood T cells in healthy people across ages. From the 5' RACE reads, TCRdb called clonotypes with MiXCR, one entry per CDR3 protein. The sample lists 900,000 to 950,000 distinct CDR3 sequences, under 35% occurring once. These data were also filed under a second study, of T cells of mothers and their children.

Material for sequencing was blood. Every receptor here comes from a woman aged 35 to 49 in good health. Both conserved end residues are part of each CDR3. The D gene is left open where the match is weak. Rows may omit the clone size; those that give it use once, few, many or a size class.

D gene	V gene	J gene	clone size	CDR3 protein	CDR3 DNA
TRBD2	TRBV4-3	TRBJ2-7	few	CASSQDRTSGFYEQYF	TGCGCCAGCAGCCAAGATAGAACTAGCGGATTCTACGAGCAGTACTTC
.	TRBV29-1	TRBJ1-2	few	CSVGLTNYGYTF	TGCAGCGTTGGACTGACTAACTATGGCTACACCTTC
TRBD1	TRBV9	TRBJ1-5	.	CASSEGSGTGTQPQHF	TGTGCCAGCAGCGAGGGCTCCGGGACAGGGACTCAGCCCCAGCATTTT
.	TRBV6-1	TRBJ2-1	.	CASSENGQSYNEQFF	TGTGCCAGCAGTGAAAACGGACAGTCCTACAATGAGCAGTTCTTC
TRBD2	TRBV7-3	TRBJ2-2	.	CASSSGGYTGELFF	TGTGCCAGCAGCAGCGGGGGGTACACCGGGGAGCTGTTTTTT
.	TRBV29-1	TRBJ1-2	few	CSANVARANYGYTF	TGCAGCGCTAACGTCGCCAGGGCTAACTATGGCTACACCTTC
.	TRBV12-3/TRBV12-4	TRBJ2-1	.	CASSQNPGTQFF	TGTGCCAGCAGTCAAAACCCGGGGACCCAGTTCTTC
TRBD2	TRBV28	TRBJ2-5	.	CASSLFLAGGKETQYF	TGTGCCAGCAGTCTGTTCCTAGCGGGGGGGAAAGAGACCCAGTACTTC
.	TRBV4-3	TRBJ1-5	.	CASSQGVSYQPRHF	TGCGCCAGCAGCCAAGGGGTCAGTTATCAGCCCCGGCATTTT
.	TRBV28	TRBJ1-2	.	CASSLVSLVGLNYGYTF	TGTGCCAGCAGTTTAGTCAGCTTGGTTGGGCTTAACTATGGCTACACCTTC
.	TRBV5-5	TRBJ2-1	many	CASSLLDSIYNEQFF	TGTGCCAGCAGCTTGCTGGACAGCATATACAATGAGCAGTTCTTC
.	TRBV28	TRBJ2-3	.	CPSSWWTSDGTDMQYF	TGTCCCAGCAGTTGGTGGACATCGGATGGCACAGATATGCAGTATTTT
.	TRBV5-1	TRBJ1-1	.	CASSLTEGAEAFF	TGCGCCAGCAGCCTAACAGAAGGGGCAGAAGCTTTCTTT
.	TRBV5-1	TRBJ1-2	.	CASSPGPGGANYGYTF	TGCGCCAGCAGCCCAGGCCCTGGGGGGGCAAACTATGGCTACACCTTC
.	TRBV29-1	TRBJ2-5	.	CSVTGSQETQYF	TGCAGCGTGACGGGATCCCAAGAGACCCAGTACTTC
.	TRBV4-2	TRBJ1-1	few	CASSQGAVNTEAFF	TGTGCCAGCAGCCAAGGGGCGGTAAACACTGAAGCTTTCTTT
.	TRBV9	TRBJ2-7	.	CASSPTGLSYEQYF	TGTGCCAGCAGCCCGACGGGACTTTCCTACGAGCAGTACTTC
TRBD2	TRBV5-1	TRBJ2-5	.	CASSLNAGGPETQYF	TGCGCCAGCAGCTTGAACGCGGGGGGGCCCGAGACCCAGTACTTC
TRBD2	TRBV18	TRBJ2-1	many	CASSPLSGGYNEQFF	TGTGCCAGCTCACCACTTAGCGGGGGATACAATGAGCAGTTCTTC
TRBD2	TRBV5-1	TRBJ2-7	.	CASSQGLAGAKGEQYF	TGCGCCAGCAGCCAAGGACTAGCGGGGGCCAAAGGCGAGCAGTACTTC
TRBD1	TRBV29-1	TRBJ1-5	.	CSVGAGGDQPQHF	TGCAGCGTTGGGGCAGGGGGCGATCAGCCCCAGCATTTT
.	TRBV27	TRBJ2-7	many	CASSSAARYPYEQYF	TGTGCCAGCAGTTCGGCAGCCCGCTACCCCTACGAGCAGTACTTC
.	TRBV5-1	TRBJ1-2	.	CASSQEGHPPRSYTF	TGCGCCAGCAGCCAAGAGGGACACCCCCCGCGGAGCTACACCTTC
.	TRBV6-5	TRBJ1-1	few	CASSYTGRSTEAFF	TGTGCCAGCAGTTACACAGGGAGGAGCACTGAAGCTTTCTTT
TRBD1	TRBV20-1	TRBJ1-4	.	CSASGQAGEKLFF	TGCAGTGCTTCTGGACAGGCGGGTGAGAAACTGTTTTTT
TRBD1	TRBV7-9	TRBJ1-4	.	CASSQGGRPNEKLFF	TGTGCCAGCAGCCAAGGGGGCAGGCCTAATGAAAAACTGTTTTTT
.	TRBV6-2/TRBV6-3	TRBJ2-3	.	CASSRTPDSTDTQYF	TGTGCCAGCAGTCGGACACCAGATAGCACAGATACGCAGTATTTT
TRBD1	TRBV7-9	TRBJ1-4	few	CASSLTGAGSSNEKLFF	TGTGCCAGCAGCTTAACAGGGGCCGGGTCGTCTAATGAAAAACTGTTTTTT
.	TRBV15	TRBJ1-1	few	CATSRGLRLEAFF	TGTGCCACCAGCAGAGGACTCCGCCTTGAAGCTTTCTTT
.	TRBV7-9	TRBJ2-5	.	CASSFTVTTVVDTQYF	TGTGCCAGCAGCTTTACGGTAACTACCGTTGTGGATACCCAGTACTTC
.	TRBV5-1	TRBJ1-1	few	CASSLTEDTEAFF	TGCGCCAGCAGCCTCACAGAGGACACTGAAGCTTTCTTT
.	TRBV28	TRBJ1-6	.	CASSPGQFDSPLHF	TGTGCCAGCAGCCCCGGACAGTTTGATTCACCCCTCCACTTT
.	TRBV6-2/TRBV6-3	TRBJ2-1	many	CASSYGGYEQFF	TGTGCCAGCAGTTACGGTGGCTATGAGCAGTTCTTC
TRBD2	TRBV15	TRBJ2-3	many	CATSRDSGGADTQYF	TGTGCCACCAGCAGAGATAGCGGGGGTGCAGATACGCAGTATTTT
.	TRBV13	TRBJ2-7	.	CASSSLSSSEQYF	TGTGCCAGCAGCTCCCTTAGCTCGAGCGAGCAGTACTTC
TRBD1	TRBV9	TRBJ2-2	.	CASSPRTGGGTGELFF	TGTGCCAGCAGCCCACGGACAGGGGGTGGGACCGGGGAGCTGTTTTTT
.	TRBV28	TRBJ1-6	.	CASRPRGGDNSPLHF	TGTGCCAGCAGACCCCGGGGCGGCGATAATTCGCCCCTCCACTTT
TRBD1	TRBV28	TRBJ2-7	few	CASRSGTGGYEQYF	TGTGCCAGCAGGTCAGGGACAGGGGGGTACGAGCAGTACTTC
.	TRBV9	TRBJ2-7	.	CASSELSWDEQYF	TGTGCCAGCAGCGAGCTGTCGTGGGATGAGCAGTACTTC
TRBD1	TRBV9	TRBJ1-4	.	CASSPNRGPGEKLFF	TGTGCCAGCAGCCCGAACAGGGGACCTGGGGAAAAACTGTTTTTT
TRBD2	TRBV5-1	TRBJ2-1	.	CASSWRLAGGGEQFF	TGCGCCAGCAGCTGGAGGCTAGCGGGGGGTGGTGAGCAGTTCTTC
TRBD1	TRBV5-1	TRBJ1-4	.	CAGSLDSPGGKLFF	TGCGCCGGCAGCTTGGATTCGCCAGGGGGCAAACTGTTTTTT
TRBD2	TRBV11-2	TRBJ2-5	few	CASSAPRSLAGGPSNEQYF	TGTGCCAGCAGCGCCCCCAGGTCCCTCGCGGGGGGGCCAAGCAATGAGCAGTACTTC
TRBD2	TRBV7-8	TRBJ2-3	.	CASTGGTTYIPQYF	TGTGCCAGCACTGGCGGGACTACCTACATACCGCAGTATTTT
TRBD1	TRBV29-1	TRBJ2-5	many	CSVERDSYVQETQYF	TGCAGCGTTGAAAGGGACAGCTATGTACAAGAGACCCAGTACTTC
TRBD1	TRBV7-3	TRBJ1-2	few	CASSLNVAGTGGGYTF	TGTGCCAGCAGCTTAAACGTGGCCGGGACAGGGGGCGGCTACACCTTC
.	TRBV7-9	TRBJ1-2	once	CASSFTGIKIGYIF	TGTGCCAGCAGCTTCACAGGGATTAAGATTGGCTACATCTTT
.	TRBV7-2	TRBJ2-7	many	CASSLTRRQYF	TGTGCCAGCAGCTTGACAAGGAGGCAGTACTTC
.	TRBV6-1	TRBJ2-7	.	CASSDPGNEQYF	TGTGCCAGCAGTGACCCGGGTAACGAGCAGTACTTC
TRBD1	TRBV28	TRBJ2-7	many	CASIFGTGTYEQYF	TGTGCCAGCATCTTTGGGACAGGGACATACGAGCAGTACTTC
TRBD1	TRBV29-1	TRBJ1-2	.	CSVEQGGAYGYTF	TGCAGCGTTGAACAAGGGGGCGCTTATGGCTACACCTTC
.	TRBV5-1	TRBJ2-7	many	CASSLSGISYEQYF	TGCGCCAGCAGCTTGTCGGGAATCTCCTACGAGCAGTACTTC
.	TRBV5-1	TRBJ1-2	.	CASSLGHRDFYGYTF	TGCGCCAGCAGCTTAGGACATCGGGACTTCTATGGCTACACCTTC